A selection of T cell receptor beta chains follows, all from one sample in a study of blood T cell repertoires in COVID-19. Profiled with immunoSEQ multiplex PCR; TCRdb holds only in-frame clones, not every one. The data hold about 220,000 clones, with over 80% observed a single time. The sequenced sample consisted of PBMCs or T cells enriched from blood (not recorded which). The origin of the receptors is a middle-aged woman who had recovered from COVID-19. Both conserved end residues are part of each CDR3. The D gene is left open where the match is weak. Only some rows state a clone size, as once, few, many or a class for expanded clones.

cdr3_aa: CASSVALAGGSSYNEQFF
cdr3_nt: TGTGCCAGCAGCGTAGCACTAGCGGGAGGGAGCTCCTACAATGAGCAGTTCTTC
j_call: TRBJ2-1
clone_size: NA
v_call: TRBV9
d_call: TRBD2

cdr3_aa: CASKGWDYGYTF
cdr3_nt: TGTGCCAGCAAGGGGTGGGACTATGGCTACACCTTC
j_call: TRBJ1-2
clone_size: NA
v_call: TRBV2
d_call: NA

cdr3_aa: CASKLAGEETQYF
cdr3_nt: TGCGCCAGCAAGTTAGCGGGCGAAGAGACCCAGTACTTC
j_call: TRBJ2-5
clone_size: NA
v_call: TRBV10-2
d_call: TRBD2

cdr3_aa: CASSSGLGAFGTQYF
cdr3_nt: TGTGCCAGCAGTAGCGGATTGGGAGCGTTTGGTACGCAGTATTTT
j_call: TRBJ2-3
clone_size: NA
v_call: TRBV6-4
d_call: NA

cdr3_aa: CASSPKRGLATDTQYF
cdr3_nt: TGTGCCAGCTCACCAAAGAGGGGACTAGCAACAGATACGCAGTATTTT
j_call: TRBJ2-3
clone_size: NA
v_call: TRBV18
d_call: TRBD2

cdr3_aa: CASSLEGQGFRSNYGYTF
cdr3_nt: TGCGCCAGCAGCTTGGAGGGCCAGGGTTTCAGGTCGAACTATGGCTACACCTTC
j_call: TRBJ1-2
clone_size: NA
v_call: TRBV5-1
d_call: NA

cdr3_aa: CASLPGTGDTGELFF
cdr3_nt: TGCGCCAGCTTACCCGGGACAGGGGACACCGGGGAGCTGTTTTTT
j_call: TRBJ2-2
clone_size: few
v_call: TRBV5-1
d_call: TRBD1

cdr3_aa: CASSFQRGGYTF
cdr3_nt: TGTGCCAGCAGTTTTCAGCGGGGTGGCTACACCTTC
j_call: TRBJ1-2
clone_size: NA
v_call: TRBV28
d_call: NA

cdr3_aa: CASSIVLGRQMAGELFF
cdr3_nt: TGTGCCAGTAGTATAGTATTGGGCAGGCAGATGGCCGGGGAGCTGTTTTTT
j_call: TRBJ2-2
clone_size: NA
v_call: TRBV19
d_call: NA

cdr3_aa: CASSAPGTGRETQYF
cdr3_nt: TGCGCCAGCAGCGCCCCCGGGACAGGGAGAGAGACCCAGTACTTC
j_call: TRBJ2-5
clone_size: NA
v_call: TRBV5-1
d_call: TRBD1

cdr3_aa: CASSSVGQGATDEQFF
cdr3_nt: TGTGCCAGCAGTTCCGTCGGACAGGGGGCAACCGATGAGCAGTTCTTC
j_call: TRBJ2-1
clone_size: NA
v_call: TRBV27
d_call: TRBD1